The T cell receptor (beta chain) described here comes from a study of T cell changes during pregnancy in multiple sclerosis (dated by TCRdb to about 2019). In terms of the full investigation: In women with multiple sclerosis, the researchers looked at how the T cell repertoire shifted as pregnancy progressed.

The CDR3 runs 14 amino acids, cysteine and phenylalanine included. The read is trimmed to its CDR3 DNA, 42 bases read in frame from base 1. V is pared back by 0 bases and J by 6 bases, with 10 bases lying between the germline termini. Per the germline V gene (reference sequence), LNHNV is the CDR1 and YYDKDF is the CDR2. The library was produced with the immunoSEQ multiplex PCR assay. Entries here come from immuneACCESS through TCRdb and include only in-frame sequences with V and J called. Some clones fail to appear in such tables; in the studies checked, an unresolved V gene covers under half of the shortfall, and the cause of the remainder is unknown. The sample contains roughly 48,000 clones, 85% to 95% of them found a single time. The top ten constitute 0.75% to 0.95% of the sample. Comments on this clone: No antigen is known for it. The input lacks base qualities; no much larger clone sits a single base away.

The TCR sequence derives from a female donor in good health, enrolled as a control in a pregnancy study. This sample comprised CD4+ T cells from peripheral blood mononuclear cells, obtained in the second trimester of pregnancy. This chain joins TRBV15 to TRBJ2-3; matching of 6 bases hints at TRBD2 as the D gene. The DNA sequence reads TGTGCCACCAGCAGAGATGGAGGGCCCGATACGCAGTATTTT. Its product reads: CATSRDGGPDTQYF.